This T cell receptor (beta chain) was observed in a study of regulatory T cells in long-lasting Graves disease. Investigators prepared the TCR beta libraries by applying iRepertoire HTBI primers and Arm-PCR of CDR3 regions. TCRdb fed the multiplex PCR reads into MiXCR, producing one record per CDR3 protein. The data contain about 400,000 distinct CDR3 sequences, approximately 16% of them singletons. The CDR3 extends over 15 amino acids. The V end lost 3 bases, the J end lost 0 bases, and 12 bases lay between the germline ends. The germline V gene has CDR1 LNHDA and CDR2 SQIVND (reference sequence). Time point given: newly diagnosed GD, antithyroid drugs for less than 3 months. Following extraction of RNA from PBMCs, that RNA was used to make the TCR library. The same sample was also studied in work on T cells in Graves' hyperthyroidism and ophthalmopathy.

The sample consisted of peripheral blood mononuclear cells (PBMCs), taken at new diagnosis, from a patient treated with antithyroid drugs. The sequence was collected from a woman in her thirties or forties with Graves disease. The chain recombines TRBV19 with TRBJ2-7; TRBD1 is a possible D gene (6 bases). This CDR3 reads CASSIRPGDSYEQYF. The CDR3 region has the DNA TGTGCCAGTAGTATTCGGCCAGGGGACTCCTACGAGCAGTACTTC. The whole variable domain, filled in from reference TRBV19 and TRBJ2-7, reads DGGITQSPKYLFRKEGQNVTLSCEQNLNHDAMYWYRQDPGQGLRLIYYSQIVNDFQKGDIAEGYSVSREKKESFPLTVTSAQKNPTAFYLCASSIRPGDSYEQYFGPGTRLTVT.